Each of the 23 T cell receptor beta chains below was sequenced from the same sample in a study of CD8+CD57+ T cells in acquired aplastic anemia. Profiling of TCR beta VDJ combinations and CDR3 sequences used genomic DNA as template. MiXCR was run by TCRdb on the reads, yielding one entry per CDR3 protein. The data show about 110,000 distinct CDR3 sequences, 50% to 65% seen once. Material: sorted CD4+, CD8+, or CD8+CD57+ T cells (not recorded which) from PBMCs. These receptors came from a human donor in good health, serving as a control.

In this sample, this clonotype turned up many times. The genes are TRBV7-3 and TRBJ2-3; 10 positions agree with TRBD1. CDR1 and CDR2 (germline): SGHTA, FQGTGA. The V and J ends lost 5 bases and 0 bases, in that order; junction bases with no gene match: 8. This CDR3 region has 17 residues. Here the CDR3 DNA reads TGTGCCAGCAGCACTGGGACAGGGGCATGGAGCACAGATACGCAGTATTTT. This translates into CASSTGTGAWSTDTQYF.

In this sample, this clonotype turned up many times. V usage is TRBV27 and J usage is TRBJ2-1, with a possible D match to TRBD1 (5 bases). The CDR3 covers 14 residues. Germline V gene lookup returns CDR1 MNHEY and CDR2 SMNVEV (reference sequence). V shed 3 bases and J shed 5 bases, with 11 bases lying between them. This chain's CDR3 is CASSFGDSDNEQFF. The CDR3 DNA reads TGTGCCAGCAGTTTCGGAGACAGCGACAATGAGCAGTTCTTC.

This chain joins TRBV25-1 and TRBJ1-1; D not certain. CDR1 is MGHDK and CDR2 is SYGVNS in the germline V gene. Trimming left V 3 bases short and J 4 bases short, with 9 bases between. The CDR3 has 13 amino acids. The CDR3 sequence: CASSDLAGTEAFF. Written as DNA, the CDR3 is TGTGCCAGCAGTGATCTAGCGGGCACTGAAGCTTTCTTT. The whole variable domain, filled in from reference TRBV25-1 and TRBJ1-1, reads EADIYQTPRYLVIGTGKKITLECSQTMGHDKMYWYQQDPGMELHLIHYSYGVNSTEKGDLSSESTVSRIRTEHFPLTLESARPSHTSQYLCASSDLAGTEAFFGQGTRLTVV.

This clonotype was seen at least ten times. The rearrangement uses TRBV12-3 or TRBV12-4 and TRBJ2-2; 12 bases match TRBD2. V lost 2 bases to trimming and J lost 7 bases; unmatched junction nucleotides: 5. The CDR3 totals 16 residues. CDR3 region: CASSLLLAGGLGELFF. The CDR3 DNA is TGTGCCAGCAGTTTACTACTAGCGGGGGGCCTCGGGGAGCTGTTTTTT.

The chain employs TRBV19 and TRBJ2-5; tentative D call: TRBD2 (6 bases). CDR3 length equals 13 residues. Trimming removed 6 bases from V and 3 bases from J, with 11 bases in between. Germline V gene sequence: CDR1 LNHDA, CDR2 SQIVND (reference sequence). The CDR3 DNA follows: TGTGCCAGTAGGCGGGACTTAGAAGAGACCCAGTACTTC. It is translated as CASRRDLEETQYF. Filled out from reference TRBV19 and TRBJ2-5, the complete variable domain reads DGGITQSPKYLFRKEGQNVTLSCEQNLNHDAMYWYRQDPGQGLRLIYYSQIVNDFQKGDIAEGYSVSREKKESFPLTVTSAQKNPTAFYLCASRRDLEETQYFGPGTRLLVL.

This clonotype was counted only a few times. This chain connects TRBV7-8 to TRBJ2-2, with TRBD1 as a possible D gene (5 bases). Germline V CDR1 and CDR2: SGHVS, FQNEAQ. This CDR3 has 15 amino acids. V lost 6 bases, J lost 1 base, and 12 bases lay in between. The CDR3 sequence: CASRFNTGNTGELFF. In nucleotides, the CDR3 is TGTGCCAGCAGATTTAACACAGGGAACACCGGGGAGCTGTTTTTT.

The chain carries TRBV20-1 and TRBJ1-2; the match to TRBD1 covers 8 bases. Germline CDR1 and CDR2: DFQATT and SNEGSKA (reference sequence). V shed 5 bases, J shed 13 bases, and the junction held 15 bases outside the gene matches. CDR3 length: 13 residues. The CDR3 region is CSAVRGQVKGCTF. The CDR3 DNA follows: TGCAGTGCTGTAAGGGGACAGGTTAAGGGGTGCACCTTC.

This chain joins TRBV2 and TRBJ2-7; D may match TRBD1 or TRBD2 (5 bases each). The CDR3 sequence is 15 residues long. CDR1 SNHLY and CDR2 FYNNEI come from the germline V gene. The V end was cut by 5 bases, the J end by 0 bases, with 14 bases between. This chain's CDR3 is CASSTDLGVSYEQYF. In DNA form, the CDR3 reads TGTGCCAGCAGTACAGACCTGGGGGTCTCCTACGAGCAGTACTTC.

This sequence joins TRBV20-1 and TRBJ1-6; 8 bases line up with TRBD1. The CDR3 is made up of 17 amino acids. Trimming took 0 bases from V and 10 from J; bases not matched to a gene: 14. The germline V gene encodes CDR1 DFQATT and CDR2 SNEGSKA (reference sequence). The CDR3 loop is CSARDPQGGHTWSPLHF. CDR3 nucleotides: TGCAGTGCTAGAGATCCACAGGGGGGCCATACATGGTCACCCCTCCACTTT.

This clonotype was seen repeatedly, ten times or more. The chain has TRBV7-9 and TRBJ1-1; D is uncertain. The CDR3 has 14 residues. Trimming cost V 5 bases and J 5 bases, with 15 bases left between them. CDR1 is SEHNR, CDR2 FQNEAQ, per germline (reference sequence). The CDR3 spells CASSPGLRATEAFF. CDR3 DNA sequence: TGTGCCAGCAGCCCCGGTTTGAGGGCGACTGAAGCTTTCTTT.

As to this clonotype: The final CDR3 position lacks the conserved phenylalanine or tryptophan, pointing to a likely read error. The chain recombines TRBV15 with TRBJ1-2; D is perhaps TRBD1 (5 bases). The V gene's germline CDR1 is LNHNV and CDR2 YYDKDF (reference sequence). Trimming took off 4 bases at V and 4 bases at J, with 10 bases between the two ends. The CDR3 runs 13 residues. CDR3 region: CATSTRDGYGYTL. The CDR3 region has the DNA TGTGCCACCAGCACCCGGGACGGCTATGGCTACACCCTC.

J is TRBJ1-2 and V is TRBV2; 7 bases are shared with TRBD1. CDR1 is SNHLY and CDR2 is FYNNEI in the germline V gene. Trimming at V came to 9 bases and at J to 8 bases, leaving 6 bases not matched to a gene. The CDR3 is 11 residues long. In DNA form, the CDR3 reads TGTGCCAGTAGACAGGGATCGGGCTACACCTTC. Translated: CASRQGSGYTF.

This sequence joins TRBV15 and TRBJ2-7, with D possibly TRBD2 on 6 matching bases. The ends were cut back, 3 bases at V and 5 bases at J, with 20 bases in the middle. Germline CDR1 reads LNHNV; CDR2 reads YYDKDF (reference sequence). This CDR3 is 16 amino acids long. The CDR3 here is CATSSGVLARTHEQYF. The CDR3 nucleotides are TGTGCCACCAGCAGTGGAGTTCTAGCGAGGACCCACGAGCAGTACTTC.

This clonotype has ten or more counts. The gene calls are TRBV4-2 and TRBJ2-2, with 7 nucleotides matching TRBD2. This CDR3 spans 13 amino acids. CDR1 and CDR2 (germline): LGHNA, YNFKEQ. The V and J ends lost 5 bases and 5 bases, in that order; junction bases with no gene match: 2. Here the CDR3 reads CASSIGGTGELFF. The CDR3 coding sequence is TGTGCCAGCAGCATCGGGGGGACCGGGGAGCTGTTTTTT.

This clonotype was found many times. The chain recombines TRBV27 with TRBJ2-7; possibly TRBD1 for D (6 bases). CDR1 is MNHEY and CDR2 is SMNVEV in the germline V gene (reference sequence). The CDR3 contains 13 residues. Trimming took 0 bases from V and 4 from J, leaving 7 bases between them. DNA for the CDR3: TGTGCCAGCAGTTTATCACAGGGATACGAGCAGTACTTC. It is translated as CASSLSQGYEQYF.

The chain recombines TRBV2 with TRBJ2-7, with TRBD1 matching over 9 bases. Germline-derived CDR1 and CDR2 are SNHLY and FYNNEI. The CDR3 runs to 13 residues. V was clipped by 4 bases and J by 2 bases; unmatched bases: 0. The CDR3 nucleotides read TGTGCCAGCAGTGGGACAGGGGCCTACGAGCAGTACTTC. Protein sequence: CASSGTGAYEQYF.

This clonotype was observed a few times. Given a much more abundant clone one base away, this may be a read error. V and J are TRBV6-2 or TRBV6-3 and TRBJ2-7; 8 nucleotides match TRBD2. The CDR3 is 13 residues long. The germline CDR1 and CDR2 sequences are MNHEY and SVGEGT. CDR3 nucleotide sequence: TGTGTCAGCAGTTACTACGCGGGGGGCGAGCAGTACTTC. As protein: CVSSYYAGGEQYF.

This clonotype has a handful of counts. Given a much more abundant clone one base away, this may be a read error. The genes are TRBV5-6 and TRBJ2-7, with a possible D match to TRBD2 (5 bases). The CDR3 covers 14 residues. Germline CDR1 reads SGHDT; CDR2 reads YYEEEE. With 2 bases removed from V and 3 bases from J, the gap between germline ends came to 12 bases. In DNA form, the CDR3 reads TGTGCCAGCAGCTTCCGGGATAACCTCTACGAGCAGTACTTC. Translation gives CASSFRDNLYEQYF.

This clonotype was detected ten times or more. V and J are TRBV3-1 and TRBJ2-7, with 8 bases aligning to TRBD1. CDR1 is LGHDT and CDR2 is YNNKEL in the germline V gene (reference sequence). The V segment lost 4 bases and the J segment 6 bases; nucleotides outside the gene matches: 2. The CDR3 is 12 residues long. The CDR3 DNA sequence: TGTGCCAGCAGCCTCGGACAGGGCGAGCAGTACTTC. Translation: CASSLGQGEQYF.

About this clonotype itself: A junction end diverges from the germline sequence, so it may reflect a read error. The genes are TRBV6-5 and TRBJ1-4, with D maybe TRBD1 (5 bases). This CDR3 contains 15 residues. The V gene's germline CDR1 is MNHEY and CDR2 SVGAGI. The CDR3 spells CTSSYSGGVGEKLFF. CDR3 coding DNA: TGTACCAGCAGTTACTCGGGGGGGGTAGGTGAAAAACTGTTTTTT.

This clonotype was recorded many times. V and J are TRBV4-1 and TRBJ1-2; D remains unclear. CDR1 is MGHRA and CDR2 is YSYEKL in the germline V gene. This CDR3 has 14 residues. The V gene lost 4 bases and the J gene lost 4 bases, with 13 bases spanning the gap. CDR3 nucleotides: TGCGCCAGCAGCCCCCGGGGAGCGGTCTATGGCTACACCTTC. Its protein is CASSPRGAVYGYTF.

This clonotype was seen repeatedly, ten times or more. The rearrangement links TRBV19 to TRBJ1-2; D may be TRBD1 (6 bases). The ends were cut back, 8 bases at V and 6 bases at J, with 13 bases in the middle. This CDR3 is 12 amino acids long. CDR1 LNHDA and CDR2 SQIVND come from the germline V gene (reference sequence). The CDR3 here is CASEGAGDGYTF. CDR3 sequence (DNA): TGTGCCAGTGAAGGGGCAGGGGATGGCTACACCTTC. The variable domain in full, with the rest retrieved from reference TRBV19 and TRBJ1-2, is DGGITQSPKYLFRKEGQNVTLSCEQNLNHDAMYWYRQDPGQGLRLIYYSQIVNDFQKGDIAEGYSVSREKKESFPLTVTSAQKNPTAFYLCASEGAGDGYTFGSGTRLTVV.

This clonotype was recorded many times. This chain links TRBV30 with TRBJ1-6; 7 nucleotides line up with TRBD1. Germline V gives CDR1 GTSNPN, CDR2 SVGIG (reference sequence). The CDR3 is made up of 16 amino acids. After removal of 3 bases from V and 7 bases from J, the junction contained 12 bases not matched to a gene. Written as DNA, the CDR3 is TGTGCCTGGAGGGAACCAGGGGGAAACAAAAATTCACCCCTCCACTTT. Protein product: CAWREPGGNKNSPLHF.